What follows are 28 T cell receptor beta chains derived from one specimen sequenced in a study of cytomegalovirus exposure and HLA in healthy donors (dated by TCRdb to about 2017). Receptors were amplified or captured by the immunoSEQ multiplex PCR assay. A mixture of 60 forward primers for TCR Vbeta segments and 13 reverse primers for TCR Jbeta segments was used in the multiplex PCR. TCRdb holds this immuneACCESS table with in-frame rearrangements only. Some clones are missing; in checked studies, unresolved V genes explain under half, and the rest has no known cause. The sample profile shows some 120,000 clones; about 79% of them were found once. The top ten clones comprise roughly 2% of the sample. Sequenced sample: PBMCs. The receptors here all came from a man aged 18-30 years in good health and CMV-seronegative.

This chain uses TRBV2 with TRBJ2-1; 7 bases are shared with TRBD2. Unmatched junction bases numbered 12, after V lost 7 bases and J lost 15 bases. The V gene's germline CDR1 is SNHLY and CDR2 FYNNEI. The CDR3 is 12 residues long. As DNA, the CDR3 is TGTGCCAGCATGATGATGGCGGGAGTGCTGTTCTTC. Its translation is CASMMMAGVLFF.

The CDR3 here is CASSIRPGNSYNEQFF. The CDR3 region has the DNA TGTGCCAGCAGCATCAGACCGGGGAACTCCTACAATGAGCAGTTCTTC. This chain joins TRBV5-6 and TRBJ2-1; D may be TRBD2 (5 bases). The CDR3 runs 16 residues. CDR1 and CDR2 from the germline V gene are SGHDT and YYEEEE. V lost 4 bases and J 0 bases, leaving 14 bases between the germline ends.

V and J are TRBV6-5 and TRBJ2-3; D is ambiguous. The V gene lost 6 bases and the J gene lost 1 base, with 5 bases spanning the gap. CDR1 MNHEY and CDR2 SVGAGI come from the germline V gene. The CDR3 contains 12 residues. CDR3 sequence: CASRAGTDTQYF. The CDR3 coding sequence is TGTGCCAGCAGGGCTGGCACAGATACGCAGTATTTT.

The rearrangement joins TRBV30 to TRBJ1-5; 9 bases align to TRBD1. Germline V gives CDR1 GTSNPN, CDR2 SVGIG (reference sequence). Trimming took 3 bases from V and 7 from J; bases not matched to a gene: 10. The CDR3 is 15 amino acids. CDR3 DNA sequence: TGTGCCTGGAGCCAAAGGGGACAGGGAGAACAGCCCCAGCATTTT. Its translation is CAWSQRGQGEQPQHF.

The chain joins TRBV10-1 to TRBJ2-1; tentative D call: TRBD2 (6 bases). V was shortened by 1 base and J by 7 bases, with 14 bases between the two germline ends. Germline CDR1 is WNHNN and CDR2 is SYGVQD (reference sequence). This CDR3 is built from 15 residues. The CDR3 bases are TGCGCCAGCAGTGAGTATAGCGGACTATGGAATGAGCAGTTCTTC. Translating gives CASSEYSGLWNEQFF.

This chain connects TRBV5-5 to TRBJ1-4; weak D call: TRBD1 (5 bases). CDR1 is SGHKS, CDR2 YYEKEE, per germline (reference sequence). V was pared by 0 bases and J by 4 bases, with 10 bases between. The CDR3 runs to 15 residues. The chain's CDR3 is CASSLVPQDNEKLFF. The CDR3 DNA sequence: TGTGCCAGCAGCTTGGTGCCACAGGATAATGAAAAACTGTTTTTT. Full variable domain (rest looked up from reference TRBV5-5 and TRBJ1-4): DAGVTQSPTHLIKTRGQQVTLRCSPISGHKSVSWYQQVLGQGPQFIFQYYEKEERGRGNFPDRFSARQFPNYSSELNVNALLLGDSALYLCASSLVPQDNEKLFFGSGTQLSVL.

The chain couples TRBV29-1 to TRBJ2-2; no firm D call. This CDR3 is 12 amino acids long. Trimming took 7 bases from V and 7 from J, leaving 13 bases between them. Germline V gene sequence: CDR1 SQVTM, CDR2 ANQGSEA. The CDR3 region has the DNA TGCAGCGCCAGAGCGACTGGCGGGGAGCTGTTTTTT. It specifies CSARATGGELFF.

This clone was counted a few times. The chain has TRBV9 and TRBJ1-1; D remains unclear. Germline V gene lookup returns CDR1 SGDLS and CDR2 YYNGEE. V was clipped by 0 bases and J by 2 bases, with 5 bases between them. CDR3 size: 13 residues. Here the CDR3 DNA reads TGTGCCAGCAGCGTAGGGCCAAACACTGAAGCTTTCTTT. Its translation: CASSVGPNTEAFF.

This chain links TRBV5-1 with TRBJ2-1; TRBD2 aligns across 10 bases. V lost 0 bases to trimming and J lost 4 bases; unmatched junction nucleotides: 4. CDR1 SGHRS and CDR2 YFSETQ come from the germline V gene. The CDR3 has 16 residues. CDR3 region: CASSLGTSGPYNEQFF. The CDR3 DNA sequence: TGCGCCAGCAGCTTGGGGACTAGCGGACCTTACAATGAGCAGTTCTTC. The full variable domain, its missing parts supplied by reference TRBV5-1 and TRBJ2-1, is KAGVTQTPRYLIKTRGQQVTLSCSPISGHRSVSWYQQTPGQGLQFLFEYFSETQRNKGNFPGRFSGRQFSNSRSEMNVSTLELGDSALYLCASSLGTSGPYNEQFFGPGTRLTVL.

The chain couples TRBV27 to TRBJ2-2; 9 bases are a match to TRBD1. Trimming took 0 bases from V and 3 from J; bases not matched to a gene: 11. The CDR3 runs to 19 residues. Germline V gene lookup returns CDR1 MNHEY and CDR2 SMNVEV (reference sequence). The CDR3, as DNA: TGTGCCAGCAGTTTATCGCCCATAGCGAGGGACAGGGACACCGGGGAGCTGTTTTTT. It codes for CASSLSPIARDRDTGELFF.

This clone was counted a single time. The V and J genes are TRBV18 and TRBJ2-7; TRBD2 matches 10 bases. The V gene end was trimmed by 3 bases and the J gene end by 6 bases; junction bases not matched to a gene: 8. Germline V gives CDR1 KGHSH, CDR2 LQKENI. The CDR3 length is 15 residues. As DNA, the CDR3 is TGTGCCAGCTCACCTGGACTAGCGGTAGGGATCGAGCAGTACGTC. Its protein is CASSPGLAVGIEQYV.

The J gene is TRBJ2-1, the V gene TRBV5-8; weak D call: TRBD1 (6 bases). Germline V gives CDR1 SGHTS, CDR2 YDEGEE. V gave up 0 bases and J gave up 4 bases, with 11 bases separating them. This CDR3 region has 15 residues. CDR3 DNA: TGTGCCAGCAGCTTGGGGCAGGGGCGATACAATGAGCAGTTCTTC. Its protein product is CASSLGQGRYNEQFF.

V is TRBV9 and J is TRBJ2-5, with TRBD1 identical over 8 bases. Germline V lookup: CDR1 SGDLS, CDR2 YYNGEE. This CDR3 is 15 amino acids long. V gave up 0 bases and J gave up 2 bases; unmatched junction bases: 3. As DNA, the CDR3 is TGTGCCAGCAGCGTAGCTACAGGGGGACAAGAGACCCAGTACTTC. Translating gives CASSVATGGQETQYF. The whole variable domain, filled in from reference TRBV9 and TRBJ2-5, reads DSGVTQTPKHLITATGQRVTLRCSPRSGDLSVYWYQQSLDQGLQFLIQYYNGEERAKGNILERFSAQQFPDLHSELNLSSLELGDSALYFCASSVATGGQETQYFGPGTRLLVL.

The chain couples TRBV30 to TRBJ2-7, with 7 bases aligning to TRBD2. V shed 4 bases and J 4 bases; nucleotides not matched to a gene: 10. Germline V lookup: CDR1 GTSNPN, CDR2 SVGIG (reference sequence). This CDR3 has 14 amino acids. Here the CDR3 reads CAWKVPSGAYEQYF. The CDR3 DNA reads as TGTGCCTGGAAGGTGCCGAGCGGGGCATACGAGCAGTACTTC.

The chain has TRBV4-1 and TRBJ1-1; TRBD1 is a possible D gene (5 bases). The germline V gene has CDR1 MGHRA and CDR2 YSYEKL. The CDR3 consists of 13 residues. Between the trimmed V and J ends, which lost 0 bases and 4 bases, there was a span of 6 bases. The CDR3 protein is CASSQDQGTEAFF. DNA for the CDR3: TGCGCCAGCAGCCAAGATCAGGGCACTGAAGCTTTCTTT.

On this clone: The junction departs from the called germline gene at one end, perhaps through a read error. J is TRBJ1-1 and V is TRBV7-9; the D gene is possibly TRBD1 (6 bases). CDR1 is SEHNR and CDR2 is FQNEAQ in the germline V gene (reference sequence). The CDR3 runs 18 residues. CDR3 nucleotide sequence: TGTTCCAGCAGCTTCCTCGGACAGCCTAGGGCGAGACGCACTGAAGCTTTCTTT. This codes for CSSSFLGQPRARRTEAFF.

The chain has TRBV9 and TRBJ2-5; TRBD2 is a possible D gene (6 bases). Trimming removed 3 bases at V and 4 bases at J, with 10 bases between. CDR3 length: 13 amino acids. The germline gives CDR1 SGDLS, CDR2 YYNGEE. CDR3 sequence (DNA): TGTGCCAGCAGCGGGGGGACTGTAGAGACCCAGTACTTC. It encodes CASSGGTVETQYF.

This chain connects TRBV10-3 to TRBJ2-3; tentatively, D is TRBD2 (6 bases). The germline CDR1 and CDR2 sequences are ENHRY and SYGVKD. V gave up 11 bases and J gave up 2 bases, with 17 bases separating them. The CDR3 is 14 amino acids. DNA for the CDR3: TGTGCCTCCACCTGGGCGGGAAACACAGATACGCAGTATTTT. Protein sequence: CASTWAGNTDTQYF.

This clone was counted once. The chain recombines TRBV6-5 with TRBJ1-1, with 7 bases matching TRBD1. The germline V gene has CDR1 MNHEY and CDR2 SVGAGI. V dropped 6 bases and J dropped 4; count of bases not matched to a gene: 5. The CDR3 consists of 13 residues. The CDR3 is CASRTGVSTEAFF. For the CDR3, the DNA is TGTGCCAGCAGAACAGGGGTGTCCACTGAAGCTTTCTTT.

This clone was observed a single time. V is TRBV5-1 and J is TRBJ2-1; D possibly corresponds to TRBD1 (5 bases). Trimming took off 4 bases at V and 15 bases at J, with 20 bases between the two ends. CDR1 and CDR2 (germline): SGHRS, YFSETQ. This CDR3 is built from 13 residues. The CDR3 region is CASSANTGRILFF. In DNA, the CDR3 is TGCGCCAGCAGCGCAAACACAGGAAGGATATTGTTCTTC.

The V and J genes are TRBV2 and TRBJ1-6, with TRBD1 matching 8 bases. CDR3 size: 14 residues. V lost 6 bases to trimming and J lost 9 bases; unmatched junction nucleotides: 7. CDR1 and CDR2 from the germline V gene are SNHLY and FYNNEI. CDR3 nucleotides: TGTGCCAGCAGATCACAGGGGGTTGGTTCACCCCTCCACTTT. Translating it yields CASRSQGVGSPLHF.

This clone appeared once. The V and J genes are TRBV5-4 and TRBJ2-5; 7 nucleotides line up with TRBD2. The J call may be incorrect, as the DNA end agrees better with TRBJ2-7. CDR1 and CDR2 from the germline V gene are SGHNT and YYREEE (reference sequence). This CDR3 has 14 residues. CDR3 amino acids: CASSGVTGLGEQYF. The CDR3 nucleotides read TGTGCCAGCAGCGGAGTAACAGGACTAGGCGAGCAGTACTTC.

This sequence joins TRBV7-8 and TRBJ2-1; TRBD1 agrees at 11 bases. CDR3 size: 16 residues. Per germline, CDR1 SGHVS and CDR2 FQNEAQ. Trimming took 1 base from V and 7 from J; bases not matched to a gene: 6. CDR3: CASSLERTGGWNEQFF. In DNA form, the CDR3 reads TGTGCCAGCAGCTTAGAAAGGACAGGGGGCTGGAATGAGCAGTTCTTC.

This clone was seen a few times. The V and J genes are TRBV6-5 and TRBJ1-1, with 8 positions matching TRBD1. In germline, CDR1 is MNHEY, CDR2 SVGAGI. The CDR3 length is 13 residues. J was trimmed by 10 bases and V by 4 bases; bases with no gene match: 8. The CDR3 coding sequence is TGTGCCAGCAGTTCGGGCAGGGGGCGCGGAGCTTTCTTT. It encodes CASSSGRGRGAFF.

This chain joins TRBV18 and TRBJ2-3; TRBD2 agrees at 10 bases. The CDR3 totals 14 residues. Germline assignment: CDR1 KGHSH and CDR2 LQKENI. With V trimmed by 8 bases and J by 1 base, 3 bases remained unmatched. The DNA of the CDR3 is TGTGCCAGCGGCGGACTAGCGGGCACAGATACGCAGTATTTT. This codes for CASGGLAGTDTQYF.

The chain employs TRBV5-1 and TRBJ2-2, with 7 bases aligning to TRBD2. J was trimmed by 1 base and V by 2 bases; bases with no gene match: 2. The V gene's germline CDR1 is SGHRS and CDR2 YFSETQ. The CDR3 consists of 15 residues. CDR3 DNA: TGCGCCAGCAGCTTAGCGGGAAGGAACACCGGGGAGCTGTTTTTT. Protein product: CASSLAGRNTGELFF.

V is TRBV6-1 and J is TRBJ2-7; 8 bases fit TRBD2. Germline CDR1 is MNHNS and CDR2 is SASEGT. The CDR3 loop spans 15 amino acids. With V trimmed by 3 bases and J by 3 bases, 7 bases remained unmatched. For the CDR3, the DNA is TGTGCCAGCAGTGATGGTTCAGCGGGAGTCTACGAGCAGTACTTC. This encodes CASSDGSAGVYEQYF.

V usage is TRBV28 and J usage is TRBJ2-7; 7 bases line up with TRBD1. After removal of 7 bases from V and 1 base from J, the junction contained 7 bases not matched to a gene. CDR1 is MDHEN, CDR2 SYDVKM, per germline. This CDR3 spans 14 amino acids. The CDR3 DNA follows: TGTGCCAGCACCCCGACAGGGCCTTCCTACGAGCAGTACTTC. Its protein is CASTPTGPSYEQYF.